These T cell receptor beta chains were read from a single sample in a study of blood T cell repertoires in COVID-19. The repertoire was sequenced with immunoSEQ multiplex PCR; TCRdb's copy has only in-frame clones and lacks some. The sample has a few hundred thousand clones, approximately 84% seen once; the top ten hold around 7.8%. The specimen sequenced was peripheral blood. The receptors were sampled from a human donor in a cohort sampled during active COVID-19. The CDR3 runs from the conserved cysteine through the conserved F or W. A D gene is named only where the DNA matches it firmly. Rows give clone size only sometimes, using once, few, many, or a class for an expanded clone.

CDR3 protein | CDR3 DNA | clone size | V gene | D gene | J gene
CASSSGQPPYEQYF | TGTGCCAGCAGTTCTGGACAGCCCCCGTACGAGCAGTACTTC | - | TRBV28 | - | TRBJ2-7
CASSLQPGQGAIGSGYTF | TGTGCCAGCAGCCTTCAGCCGGGACAGGGGGCCATTGGGAGTGGCTACACCTTC | - | TRBV7-2 | TRBD1 | TRBJ1-2
CASSLTERRTSTDTQYF | TGTGCCAGCAGCCTAACCGAACGACGGACTAGCACAGATACGCAGTATTTT | - | TRBV5-5 | - | TRBJ2-3
CASSQGTSGNTGELFF | TGCGCCAGCAGCCAGGGGACTAGCGGGAACACCGGGGAGCTGTTTTTT | - | TRBV4-1 | TRBD2 | TRBJ2-2
CASSGGQANTGELFF | TGTGCCAGCAGTGGGGGACAGGCCAACACCGGGGAGCTGTTTTTT | - | TRBV6-4 | TRBD1 | TRBJ2-2
CASSQAHGDSGANVLTF | TGCGCCAGCAGCCAAGCTCATGGAGACTCTGGGGCCAACGTCCTGACTTTC | - | TRBV4-1 | - | TRBJ2-6
CASSPYLGSQTEAFF | TGTGCCAGCAGCCCATACCTGGGCAGCCAAACTGAAGCTTTCTTT | - | TRBV14 | - | TRBJ1-1
CASSWGNRGASSYEQYF | TGTGCCAGCAGCTGGGGAAACAGGGGGGCCTCATCCTACGAGCAGTACTTC | - | TRBV13 | TRBD1 | TRBJ2-7
CASSQERWSEAFF | TGTGCCAGCAGCCAAGAACGGTGGAGTGAAGCTTTCTTT | once | TRBV4-2 | - | TRBJ1-1
CASSLGGGHGGYTF | TGTGCCAGCAGCTTAGGAGGGGGTCATGGAGGCTACACCTTC | - | TRBV7-9 | - | TRBJ1-2
CASSPGLPEQFF | TGTGCCAGCAGCCCGGGACTTCCTGAGCAGTTCTTC | - | TRBV6-5 | - | TRBJ2-1
CASSQEGADGYTF | TGCGCCAGCAGCCAAGAGGGGGCCGATGGCTACACCTTC | - | TRBV4-3 | - | TRBJ1-2
CASSLGQGYTDTQYF | TGTGCCAGCAGCTTGGGACAGGGCTACACAGATACGCAGTATTTT | - | TRBV11-2 | TRBD1 | TRBJ2-3
CASSESHYGYTF | TGTGCCAGCAGTGAATCACATTATGGCTACACCTTC | - | TRBV6-1 | - | TRBJ1-2
CSGAQDTQYF | TGCAGTGGGGCACAAGATACGCAGTATTTT | - | TRBV20-1 | - | TRBJ2-3
CAISDPRQGGETQYF | TGTGCCATCAGTGATCCACGACAGGGAGGAGAGACCCAGTACTTC | - | TRBV10-3 | - | TRBJ2-5
CASSAGKANYGYTF | TGCGCCAGCAGCGCAGGTAAAGCTAACTATGGCTACACCTTC | - | TRBV5-1 | - | TRBJ1-2
CASSQLGGTQYF | TGTGCCAGCAGCCAACTAGGGGGGACCCAGTACTTC | - | TRBV6-5 | - | TRBJ2-5
CASSPGQGLSAYNEQFF | TGCGCCAGCAGCCCCGGACAGGGGTTGAGTGCCTACAATGAGCAGTTCTTC | - | TRBV5-1 | TRBD1 | TRBJ2-1
CASSQANPRGGEQYF | TGTGCCAGCAGCCAAGCGAATCCGCGGGGCGGCGAGCAGTACTTC | - | TRBV3-1/TRBV3-2 | - | TRBJ2-7
CASSPTGAEQYF | TGTGCCAGCAGTCCAACAGGGGCCGAGCAGTACTTC | - | TRBV12-3/TRBV12-4 | TRBD1 | TRBJ2-7
CASSKTGELFF | TGTGCCAGCAGTAAAACCGGGGAGCTGTTTTTT | - | TRBV5-4 | - | TRBJ2-2
CASTTLRDSLNSPLHF | TGTGCCAGCACCACCCTCAGGGACAGTTTAAATTCACCCCTCCACTTT | - | TRBV11-2 | TRBD1 | TRBJ1-6
CASSFAGRETQYF | TGTGCCAGCAGCTTCGCGGGGAGAGAGACCCAGTACTTC | - | TRBV5-6 | - | TRBJ2-5
CASSLGQATDTQYF | TGTGCCAGCAGCTTGGGACAAGCCACAGATACGCAGTATTTT | - | TRBV5-4 | - | TRBJ2-3
CASSPRTGGGNQPQHF | TGTGCCAGCAGTCCTCGGACAGGGGGGGGCAATCAGCCCCAGCATTTT | - | TRBV27 | TRBD1 | TRBJ1-5
CSGLEKETQYF | TGCAGTGGGTTGGAGAAAGAGACCCAGTACTTC | - | TRBV20-1 | - | TRBJ2-5
CASTPGDSYNEQFF | TGTGCCAGCACCCCCGGGGACTCCTACAATGAGCAGTTCTTC | - | TRBV28 | - | TRBJ2-1
CASRPSMAGRNEQYF | TGTGCCAGCAGGCCCAGCATGGCGGGGCGCAACGAGCAGTACTTC | few | TRBV28 | - | TRBJ2-7
CASSQGGRELFF | TGTGCCAGCAGCCAAGGTGGCCGGGAGCTGTTTTTT | - | TRBV3-1/TRBV3-2 | - | TRBJ2-2
CASSDARGTYNEQFF | TGTGCCAGCAGCGACGCTAGGGGCACTTACAATGAGCAGTTCTTC | - | TRBV11-2 | - | TRBJ2-1
CASSYFGQPTDTQYF | TGTGCCAGCAGTTACTTCGGACAGCCCACAGATACGCAGTATTTT | - | TRBV6-5 | - | TRBJ2-3
CASRLAGTQYF | TGTGCCAGCCGGCTAGCTGGTACGCAGTATTTT | - | TRBV27 | - | TRBJ2-3
CASSIGRVQPQHF | TGTGCCAGTAGTATTGGGCGGGTTCAGCCCCAGCATTTT | - | TRBV19 | - | TRBJ1-5
CAISKRGQESTDTQYF | TGTGCCATCAGTAAGAGAGGACAGGAGAGCACAGATACGCAGTATTTT | - | TRBV10-3 | TRBD1 | TRBJ2-3
CASSLTSGQQYNEQFF | TGCGCCAGCAGCTTGACTAGCGGGCAGCAGTACAATGAGCAGTTCTTC | - | TRBV5-1 | TRBD2 | TRBJ2-1
CASSLDASGRGDEQFF | TGTGCCAGCAGCTTGGACGCTAGCGGGAGAGGAGATGAGCAGTTCTTC | - | TRBV5-4 | TRBD2 | TRBJ2-1
CASSSAGYGYTF | TGTGCCAGCAGCAGCGCCGGCTATGGCTACACCTTC | - | TRBV7-9 | - | TRBJ1-2
CASSLRLADYNEQFF | TGTGCCAGCAGCTTAAGGCTAGCGGACTACAATGAGCAGTTCTTC | - | TRBV7-9 | TRBD2 | TRBJ2-1